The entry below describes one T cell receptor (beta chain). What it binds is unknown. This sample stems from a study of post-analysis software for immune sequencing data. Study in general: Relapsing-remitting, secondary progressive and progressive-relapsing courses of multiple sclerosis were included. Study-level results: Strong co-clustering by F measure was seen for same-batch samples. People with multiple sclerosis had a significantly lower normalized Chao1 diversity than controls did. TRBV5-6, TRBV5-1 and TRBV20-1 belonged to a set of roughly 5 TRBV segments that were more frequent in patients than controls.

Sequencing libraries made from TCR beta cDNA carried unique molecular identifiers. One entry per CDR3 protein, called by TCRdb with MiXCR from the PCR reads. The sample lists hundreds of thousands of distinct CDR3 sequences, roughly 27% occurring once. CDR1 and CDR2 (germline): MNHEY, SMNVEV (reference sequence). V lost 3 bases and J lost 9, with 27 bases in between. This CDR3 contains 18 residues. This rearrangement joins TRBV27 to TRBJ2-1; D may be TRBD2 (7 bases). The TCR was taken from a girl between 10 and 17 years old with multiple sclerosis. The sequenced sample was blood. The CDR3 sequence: CASSLVGGGHWMFSEQFF. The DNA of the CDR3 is TGTGCCAGCAGTTTGGTAGGGGGGGGCCATTGGATGTTTAGTGAGCAGTTCTTC.